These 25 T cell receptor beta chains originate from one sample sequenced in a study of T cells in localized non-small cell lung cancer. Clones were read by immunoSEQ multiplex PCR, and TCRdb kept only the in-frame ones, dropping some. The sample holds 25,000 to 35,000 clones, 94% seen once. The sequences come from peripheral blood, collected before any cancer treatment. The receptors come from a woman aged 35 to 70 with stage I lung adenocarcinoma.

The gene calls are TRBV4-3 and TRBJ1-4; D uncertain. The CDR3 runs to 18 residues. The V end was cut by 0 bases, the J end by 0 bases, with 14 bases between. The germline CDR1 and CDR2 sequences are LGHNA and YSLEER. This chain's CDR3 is CASSQDLVGPATNEKLFF. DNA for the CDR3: TGCGCCAGCAGCCAAGATCTTGTGGGCCCGGCAACTAATGAAAAACTGTTTTTT.

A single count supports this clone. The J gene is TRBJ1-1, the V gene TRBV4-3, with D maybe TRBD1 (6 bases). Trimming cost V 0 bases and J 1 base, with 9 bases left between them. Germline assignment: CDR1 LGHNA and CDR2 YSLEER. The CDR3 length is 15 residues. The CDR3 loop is CASSQDTGRNTEAFF. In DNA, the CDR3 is TGCGCCAGCAGCCAAGATACAGGGAGGAACACTGAAGCTTTCTTT.

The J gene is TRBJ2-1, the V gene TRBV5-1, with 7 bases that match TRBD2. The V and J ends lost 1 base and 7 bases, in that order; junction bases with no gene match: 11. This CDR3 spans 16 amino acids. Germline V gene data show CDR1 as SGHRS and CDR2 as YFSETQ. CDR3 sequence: CASSLITAGTNNEQFF. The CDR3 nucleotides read TGCGCCAGCAGCTTGATTACAGCGGGAACAAATAATGAGCAGTTCTTC.

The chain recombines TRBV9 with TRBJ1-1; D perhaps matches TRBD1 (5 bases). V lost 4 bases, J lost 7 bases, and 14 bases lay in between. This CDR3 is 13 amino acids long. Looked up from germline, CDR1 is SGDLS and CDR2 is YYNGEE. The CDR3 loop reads CASSPRGRGEAFF. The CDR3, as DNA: TGTGCCAGCAGCCCGAGGGGCAGAGGTGAAGCTTTCTTT.

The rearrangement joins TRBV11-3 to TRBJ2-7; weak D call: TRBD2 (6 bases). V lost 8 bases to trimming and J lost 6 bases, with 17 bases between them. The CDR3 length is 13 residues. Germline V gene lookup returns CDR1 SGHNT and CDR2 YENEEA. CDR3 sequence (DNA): TGTGCCAGCTACCTGGTGGGGAGGTTCGAGCAGTACTTC. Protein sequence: CASYLVGRFEQYF.

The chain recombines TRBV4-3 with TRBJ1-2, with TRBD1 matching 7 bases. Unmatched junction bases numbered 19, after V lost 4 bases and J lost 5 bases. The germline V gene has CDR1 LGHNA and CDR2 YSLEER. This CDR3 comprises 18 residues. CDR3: CASSRVGQASRLGYGYTF. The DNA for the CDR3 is TGCGCCAGCAGCCGCGTTGGACAGGCATCCAGGTTAGGGTATGGCTACACCTTC.

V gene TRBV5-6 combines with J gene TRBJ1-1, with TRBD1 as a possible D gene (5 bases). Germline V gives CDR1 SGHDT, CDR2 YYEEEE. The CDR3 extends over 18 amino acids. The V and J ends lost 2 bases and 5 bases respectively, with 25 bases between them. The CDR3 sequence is CASSFFPGMNSRVTEAFF. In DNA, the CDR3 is TGTGCCAGCAGCTTCTTTCCAGGGATGAACAGTAGGGTTACTGAAGCTTTCTTT.

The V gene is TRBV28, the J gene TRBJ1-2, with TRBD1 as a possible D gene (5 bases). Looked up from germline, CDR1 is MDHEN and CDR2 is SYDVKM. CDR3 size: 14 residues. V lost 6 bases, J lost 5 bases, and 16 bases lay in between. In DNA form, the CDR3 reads TGTGCCAGCAGGGTTTTGTGGGGGGGGTATGGCTACACCTTC. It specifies CASRVLWGGYGYTF.

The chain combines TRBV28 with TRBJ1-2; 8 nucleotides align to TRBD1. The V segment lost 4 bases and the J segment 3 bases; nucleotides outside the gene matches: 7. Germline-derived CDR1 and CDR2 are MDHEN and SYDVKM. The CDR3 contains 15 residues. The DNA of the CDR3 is TGTGCCAGCAGTTCCGCAGGGGGCGGTTACTATGGCTACACCTTC. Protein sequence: CASSSAGGGYYGYTF.

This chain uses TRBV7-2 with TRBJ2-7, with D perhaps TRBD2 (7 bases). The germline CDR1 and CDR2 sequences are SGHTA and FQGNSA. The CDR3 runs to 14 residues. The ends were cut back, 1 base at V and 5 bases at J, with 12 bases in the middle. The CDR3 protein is CASSLVGGPDEQYF. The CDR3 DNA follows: TGTGCCAGCAGCTTAGTGGGGGGGCCGGACGAGCAGTACTTC.

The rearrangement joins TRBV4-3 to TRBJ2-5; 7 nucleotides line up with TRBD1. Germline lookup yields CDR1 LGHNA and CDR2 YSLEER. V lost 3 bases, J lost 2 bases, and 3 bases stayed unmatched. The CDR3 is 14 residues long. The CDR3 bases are TGCGCCAGCAGCCAGACCAGGGGGCAAGAGACCCAGTACTTC. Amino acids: CASSQTRGQETQYF.

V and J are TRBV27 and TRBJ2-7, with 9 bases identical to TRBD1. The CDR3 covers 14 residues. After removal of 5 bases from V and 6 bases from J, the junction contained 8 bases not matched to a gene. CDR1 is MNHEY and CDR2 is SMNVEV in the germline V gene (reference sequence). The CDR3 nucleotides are TGTGCCAGCAGTCGGACAGGGGCCGTTATCGAGCAGTACTTC. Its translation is CASSRTGAVIEQYF.

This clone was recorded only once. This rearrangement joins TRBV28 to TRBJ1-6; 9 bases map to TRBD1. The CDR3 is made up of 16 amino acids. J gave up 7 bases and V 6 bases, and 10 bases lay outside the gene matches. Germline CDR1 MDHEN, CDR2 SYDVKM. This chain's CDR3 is CASRDTQGAHNSPLHF. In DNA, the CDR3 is TGTGCCAGCAGGGATACACAGGGGGCACACAATTCACCCCTCCACTTT.

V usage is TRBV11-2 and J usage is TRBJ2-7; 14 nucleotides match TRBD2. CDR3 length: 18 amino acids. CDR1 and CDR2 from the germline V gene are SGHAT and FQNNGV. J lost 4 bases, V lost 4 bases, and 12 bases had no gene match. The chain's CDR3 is CASSSSGLAGATIYEQYF. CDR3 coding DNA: TGTGCCAGCAGCTCCTCGGGACTAGCGGGGGCCACGATTTACGAGCAGTACTTC.

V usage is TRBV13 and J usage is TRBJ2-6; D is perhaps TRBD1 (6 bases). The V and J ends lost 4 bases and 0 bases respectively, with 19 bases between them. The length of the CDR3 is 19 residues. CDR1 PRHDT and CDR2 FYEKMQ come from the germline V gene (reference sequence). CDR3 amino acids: CASSCLDRIRPSGANVLTF. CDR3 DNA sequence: TGTGCCAGCAGCTGCCTAGACAGGATCCGGCCCTCTGGGGCCAACGTCCTGACTTTC.

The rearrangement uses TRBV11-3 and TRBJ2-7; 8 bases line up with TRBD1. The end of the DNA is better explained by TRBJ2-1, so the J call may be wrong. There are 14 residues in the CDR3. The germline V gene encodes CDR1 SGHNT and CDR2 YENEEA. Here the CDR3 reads CASSVGQADYEQFF. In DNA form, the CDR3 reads TGTGCCAGCAGCGTGGGACAGGCTGACTACGAGCAGTTCTTC.

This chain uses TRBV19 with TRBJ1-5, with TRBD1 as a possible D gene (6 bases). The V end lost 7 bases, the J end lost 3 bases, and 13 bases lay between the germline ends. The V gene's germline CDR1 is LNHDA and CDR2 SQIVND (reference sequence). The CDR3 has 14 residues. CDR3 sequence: CASTRGGANQPQHF. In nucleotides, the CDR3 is TGTGCCAGTACACGAGGGGGGGCCAATCAGCCCCAGCATTTT.

This CDR3 reads CASSLGRGLMSHEQFF. CDR3 in DNA: TGTGCCAGCAGCCTAGGAAGGGGACTAATGTCCCATGAGCAGTTCTTC. V usage is TRBV7-2 and J usage is TRBJ2-1; 7 nucleotides line up with TRBD2. Germline V gene data show CDR1 as SGHTA and CDR2 as FQGNSA. This CDR3 spans 16 amino acids. J gave up 8 bases and V 5 bases, and 15 bases lay outside the gene matches.

The CDR3 sequence is CASSVEGGGAQTNTQYF. As DNA, the CDR3 is TGTGCCAGCAGCGTAGAGGGCGGGGGGGCCCAGACGAACACGCAGTATTTT. The V gene is TRBV9, the J gene TRBJ2-3; 9 nucleotides match TRBD2. V trimming: 0 bases; J trimming: 9 bases; junction bases outside the gene matches: 14. CDR3 size: 17 residues. CDR1 and CDR2 (germline): SGDLS, YYNGEE.

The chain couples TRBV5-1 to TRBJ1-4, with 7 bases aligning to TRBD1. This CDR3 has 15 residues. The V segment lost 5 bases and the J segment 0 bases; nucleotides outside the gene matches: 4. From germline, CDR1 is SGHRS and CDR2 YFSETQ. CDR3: CASRSGQPTNEKLFF. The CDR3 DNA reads TGCGCCAGCAGATCGGGACAGCCAACTAATGAAAAACTGTTTTTT.

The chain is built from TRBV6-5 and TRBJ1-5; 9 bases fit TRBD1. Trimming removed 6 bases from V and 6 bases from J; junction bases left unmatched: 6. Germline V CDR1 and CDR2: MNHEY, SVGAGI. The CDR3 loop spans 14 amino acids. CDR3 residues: CASRADRGSQPQHF. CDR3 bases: TGTGCCAGCAGGGCCGACAGGGGGAGTCAGCCCCAGCATTTT.

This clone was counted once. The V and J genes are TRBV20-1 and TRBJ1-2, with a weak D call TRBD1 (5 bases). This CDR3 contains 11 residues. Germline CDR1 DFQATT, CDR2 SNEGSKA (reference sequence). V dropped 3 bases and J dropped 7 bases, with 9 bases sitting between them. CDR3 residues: CSASWGVGYTF. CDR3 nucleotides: TGCAGTGCTAGTTGGGGGGTTGGCTACACCTTC.

CDR3 region: CASRRDGLDGYTF. DNA of the CDR3: TGTGCCAGCAGGAGGGACGGGTTGGATGGCTACACCTTC. V is TRBV6-1 and J is TRBJ1-2, with D perhaps TRBD1 (5 bases). This CDR3 region has 13 residues. The germline V gene has CDR1 MNHNS and CDR2 SASEGT. V lost 6 bases to trimming and J lost 6 bases, with 14 bases between them.

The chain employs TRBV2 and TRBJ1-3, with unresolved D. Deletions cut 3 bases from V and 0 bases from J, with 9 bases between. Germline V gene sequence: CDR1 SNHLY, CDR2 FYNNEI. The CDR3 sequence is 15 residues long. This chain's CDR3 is CASSDRHSSGNTIYF. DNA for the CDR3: TGTGCCAGCAGTGATAGGCATAGCTCTGGAAACACCATATATTTT.

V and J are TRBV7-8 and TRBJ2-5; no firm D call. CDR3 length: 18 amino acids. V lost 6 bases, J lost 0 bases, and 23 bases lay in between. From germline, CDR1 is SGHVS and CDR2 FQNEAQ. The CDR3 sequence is CASSPTASRVGYQETQYF. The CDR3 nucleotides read TGTGCCAGCAGTCCTACGGCCTCGAGAGTGGGGTACCAAGAGACCCAGTACTTC.